The 9 T cell receptor beta chains listed next were all sequenced from one sample in a study of blood T cell repertoires in COVID-19. Clones were read by immunoSEQ multiplex PCR, and TCRdb kept only the in-frame ones, dropping some. This sample has approximately 82,000 clones, with 80% to 90% found just once. Source material: PBMCs or T cells enriched from blood (not recorded which). These receptor sequences come from a woman aged 50 to 60 with acute COVID-19.

CDR3 DNA: TGCGCCAGCAGCCTCACAGGGGTTCAAGAGACCCAGTACTTC. This codes for CASSLTGVQETQYF. The rearrangement uses TRBV5-1 and TRBJ2-5, with 7 bases matching TRBD1. Trimming cost V 4 bases and J 2 bases; bases outside gene matches: 5. Germline assignment: CDR1 SGHRS and CDR2 YFSETQ. CDR3 size: 14 residues.

This chain joins TRBV27 and TRBJ1-4; 7 nucleotides agree with TRBD1. Germline loops: CDR1 MNHEY, CDR2 SMNVEV (reference sequence). The CDR3 is made up of 14 amino acids. With 2 bases clipped from V and 5 bases from J, the junction kept 2 bases outside the gene matches. The DNA for the CDR3 is TGTGCCAGCAGTTTAATACAGGGGAATGAAAAACTGTTTTTT. This codes for CASSLIQGNEKLFF. Looking up the rest from reference TRBV27 and TRBJ1-4 gives the full variable domain: EAQVTQNPRYLITVTGKKLTVTCSQNMNHEYMSWYRQDPGLGLRQIYYSMNVEVTDKGDVPEGYKVSRKEKRNFPLILESPSPNQTSLYFCASSLIQGNEKLFFGSGTQLSVL.

This sequence joins TRBV5-1 and TRBJ1-5; D unresolved. The V end was cut by 4 bases, the J end by 3 bases, with 14 bases between. Germline CDR1 reads SGHRS; CDR2 reads YFSETQ. The CDR3 consists of 15 residues. CDR3 coding DNA: TGCGCCAGCAGCCTCTCGGGGAGTTACAATCAGCCCCAGCATTTT. Translated: CASSLSGSYNQPQHF.

The chain links TRBV7-9 to TRBJ1-4, with a possible D match to TRBD1 (6 bases). Trimming pared 4 bases from V and 2 bases from J, leaving 8 bases between. Germline V gene sequence: CDR1 SEHNR, CDR2 FQNEAQ (reference sequence). The CDR3 is made up of 14 amino acids. CDR3: CASSYTGTNEKLFF. Here the CDR3 DNA reads TGTGCCAGCAGCTACACAGGGACTAATGAAAAACTGTTTTTT. Looking up the rest from reference TRBV7-9 and TRBJ1-4 gives the full variable domain: DTGVSQNPRHKITKRGQNVTFRCDPISEHNRLYWYRQTLGQGPEFLTYFQNEAQLEKSRLLSDRFSAERPKGSFSTLEIQRTEQGDSAMYLCASSYTGTNEKLFFGSGTQLSVL.

This chain connects TRBV30 to TRBJ1-3; the D is unclear. Trimming stripped 1 base from V and 0 bases from J, with 13 bases between. The CDR3 loop spans 16 amino acids. The germline gives CDR1 GTSNPN, CDR2 SVGIG (reference sequence). CDR3 nucleotides: TGTGCCTGGAGTGGAATTAATACTCCCTCTGGAAACACCATATATTTT. Its protein is CAWSGINTPSGNTIYF.

The chain is built from TRBV4-2 and TRBJ1-3; 10 bases fit TRBD1. Trimming removed 0 bases from V and 0 bases from J; junction bases left unmatched: 2. CDR3 length: 17 amino acids. CDR1 and CDR2 (germline): LGHNA, YNFKEQ. In DNA form, the CDR3 reads TGTGCCAGCAGCCAAGAAGGGACAGGGGTCTCTGGAAACACCATATATTTT. It translates to CASSQEGTGVSGNTIYF.

The gene calls are TRBV11-3 and TRBJ2-7; D is unresolved. Deletions cut 1 base from V and 3 bases from J, with 7 bases between. Per the germline V gene, CDR1 is SGHNT and CDR2 is YENEEA. The CDR3 has 13 residues. The CDR3 DNA is TGTGCCAGCAGCTTAGGAATCTACTACGAGCAGTACTTC. Translating gives CASSLGIYYEQYF.

This sequence joins TRBV28 and TRBJ1-2, with D possibly matching TRBD1 (5 bases). The CDR3 is made up of 13 amino acids. V lost 6 bases and J lost 8, with 16 bases in between. Germline-derived CDR1 and CDR2 are MDHEN and SYDVKM. The CDR3 DNA sequence: TGTGCCAGCAGCCCAGGGCCGGGACTAGGCTACACCTTC. This sequence encodes CASSPGPGLGYTF.

The gene calls are TRBV5-1 and TRBJ2-5; 9 nucleotides match TRBD1. The CDR3 contains 17 residues. Trimming at V came to 2 bases and at J to 1 base, leaving 9 bases not matched to a gene. CDR1 and CDR2 from the germline V gene are SGHRS and YFSETQ. DNA of the CDR3: TGCGCCAGCAGCTTTTCCATTGGGACAGGGTTCCAAGAGACCCAGTACTTC. Its translation is CASSFSIGTGFQETQYF.